These 25 T cell receptor beta chains share one sample of origin, sequenced in a study of shared clonotypes between healthy human individuals. Only in-frame clones appear in the TCRdb table, and some are missing; sequencing was by immunoSEQ multiplex PCR. In the table there are roughly 2,000,000 clones, over 85% of which are singletons. Naive-designated CD8 cells lacked CD45RO, were positively enriched for CCR7, and omitted terminally differentiated effector memory CD45RA+ cells. Sequencing was done on a sample of naive CD8+ T cells sorted from blood. The receptors come from a man between 18 and 29 years old in good health.

V and J are TRBV6-5 and TRBJ2-7; no reliable D call. CDR1 and CDR2 (germline): MNHEY, SVGAGI. The CDR3 runs to 12 residues. Trimming took 6 bases from V and 6 from J, leaving 12 bases between them. CDR3 nucleotide sequence: TGTGCCAGCAGCGACGAGTGGGGCGAGCAGTACTTC. Its protein product is CASSDEWGEQYF.

Turning to this clone: This CDR3 is also generated by other DNA sequences in the sample. The chain carries TRBV30 and TRBJ2-3; D uncertain. This CDR3 contains 11 residues. Germline V CDR1 and CDR2: GTSNPN, SVGIG (reference sequence). V dropped 0 bases and J dropped 4 bases, with 2 bases sitting between them. The CDR3 spells CAWSVSDTQYF. In DNA, the CDR3 is TGTGCCTGGAGTGTCTCAGATACGCAGTATTTT. Full variable domain (outside the CDR3, taken from reference TRBV30 and TRBJ2-3): SQTIHQWPATLVQPVGSPLSLECTVEGTSNPNLYWYRQAAGRGLQLLFYSVGIGQISSEVPQNLSASRPQDRQFILSSKKLLLSDSGFYLCAWSVSDTQYFGPGTRLTVL.

A single count supports this clone. Other DNA sequences of this sample code for an identical CDR3. The chain uses TRBV27 and TRBJ2-3; 11 nucleotides agree with TRBD2. Germline trimming cut 7 bases from V and 4 bases from J; bases unmatched to any gene: 7. The CDR3 has 15 residues. CDR1 and CDR2 (germline): MNHEY, SMNVEV (reference sequence). CDR3 coding DNA: TGTGCCAGCACTTATAGCGGGGGGGCTGCAGATACGCAGTATTTT. Translating it yields CASTYSGGAADTQYF.

The chain has TRBV28 and TRBJ2-7, with a tentative D call TRBD2 (6 bases). CDR1 and CDR2 (germline): MDHEN, SYDVKM. The CDR3 runs to 15 residues. V lost 1 base and J lost 3, with 13 bases in between. The CDR3 nucleotides read TGTGCCAGCAGTTTATCTCGTTGGGGGGACTACGAGCAGTACTTC. This gives the protein CASSLSRWGDYEQYF.

The gene calls are TRBV19 and TRBJ1-6; tentatively, D is TRBD1 (5 bases). The V gene lost 4 bases and the J gene lost 17 bases, with 15 bases spanning the gap. The CDR3 runs 12 residues. Germline V gene data show CDR1 as LNHDA and CDR2 as SQIVND (reference sequence). Here the CDR3 reads CASSSSGGFVHF. CDR3 nucleotide sequence: TGTGCCAGTAGTAGCTCCGGGGGATTCGTCCACTTT.

The chain uses TRBV6-5 and TRBJ2-7; D is possibly TRBD1 (6 bases). This CDR3 has 15 amino acids. V gave up 0 bases and J gave up 3 bases, with 12 bases separating them. From germline, CDR1 is MNHEY and CDR2 SVGAGI. The DNA of the CDR3 is TGTGCCAGCAGTTACTCCAGACAGGCCTTCTACGAGCAGTACTTC. Protein product: CASSYSRQAFYEQYF.

The V gene is TRBV15, the J gene TRBJ1-5, with unresolved D. CDR1 and CDR2 (germline): LNHNV, YYDKDF (reference sequence). V lost 7 bases, J lost 2 bases, and 6 bases lay in between. CDR3 size: 12 residues. The CDR3 DNA follows: TGTGCCACCACCTCGGGCAATCAGCCCCAGCATTTT. Protein: CATTSGNQPQHF.

The chain carries TRBV2 and TRBJ1-1; TRBD1 might be the D (6 bases). The CDR3 loop spans 14 amino acids. The V end lost 9 bases, the J end lost 0 bases, and 14 bases lay between the germline ends. From germline, CDR1 is SNHLY and CDR2 FYNNEI. This CDR3 reads CARKMGALNTEAFF. CDR3 in DNA: TGTGCCAGGAAAATGGGGGCCCTGAACACTGAAGCTTTCTTT.

The CDR3 protein is CASSGTPISEQYF. As DNA, the CDR3 is TGCGCCAGCAGTGGTACGCCGATTTCCGAGCAGTACTTC. The chain uses TRBV10-1 and TRBJ2-7; D remains ambiguous. The ends were cut back, 4 bases at V and 6 bases at J, with 13 bases in the middle. This CDR3 contains 13 residues. Germline CDR1 reads WNHNN; CDR2 reads SYGVQD (reference sequence).

This rearrangement joins TRBV19 to TRBJ1-4, with D unresolved. The CDR3 is made up of 15 amino acids. Deletions cut 2 bases from V and 7 bases from J, with 14 bases between. The germline V gene encodes CDR1 LNHDA and CDR2 SQIVND (reference sequence). Here the CDR3 DNA reads TGTGCCAGTAGTATACTCGGGATGGGAGGTGAAAAACTGTTTTTT. The encoded protein is CASSILGMGGEKLFF.

On this clone: The sample carries other DNA sequences with the same CDR3. The V gene is TRBV6-5, the J gene TRBJ1-1; D is uncertain. This CDR3 comprises 14 residues. The germline gives CDR1 MNHEY, CDR2 SVGAGI. Trimming took 2 bases from V and 1 from J, leaving 8 bases between them. CDR3 loop: CASSYTEGNTEAFF. The DNA of the CDR3 is TGTGCCAGCAGTTACACCGAGGGGAACACTGAAGCTTTCTTT.

J is TRBJ1-1 and V is TRBV13; TRBD1 is a possible D gene (5 bases). Trimming stripped 4 bases from V and 3 bases from J, with 9 bases between. This CDR3 spans 13 amino acids. Germline CDR1 PRHDT, CDR2 FYEKMQ (reference sequence). CDR3 in DNA: TGTGCCAGCAGCTCCAGGGAGGACACTGAAGCTTTCTTT. This translates into CASSSREDTEAFF.

The V call is TRBV4-3, the J call TRBJ2-7; TRBD1 is a possible D gene (6 bases). The CDR3 has 14 amino acids. Germline V CDR1 and CDR2: LGHNA, YSLEER. Trimming cost V 3 bases and J 1 base, with 10 bases left between them. As DNA, the CDR3 is TGCGCCAGCAGCCACATGACAGGTTCCTACGAGCAGTACTTC. Protein sequence: CASSHMTGSYEQYF.

The V and J genes are TRBV7-9 and TRBJ1-1; 9 nucleotides match TRBD1. V shed 6 bases and J 0 bases; nucleotides not matched to a gene: 5. Looked up from germline, CDR1 is SEHNR and CDR2 is FQNEAQ (reference sequence). CDR3 length: 15 residues. The CDR3 loop reads CASSATGGMNTEAFF. DNA of the CDR3: TGTGCCAGCAGTGCTACAGGGGGCATGAACACTGAAGCTTTCTTT.

The chain carries TRBV5-4 and TRBJ2-7; no firm D call. The CDR3 has 13 residues. V was pared by 1 base and J by 6 bases, with 11 bases between. Germline V gives CDR1 SGHNT, CDR2 YYREEE (reference sequence). The CDR3 region has the DNA TGTGCCAGCAGCTTGTTTTCCTTCGGCGAGCAGTACTTC. This gives the protein CASSLFSFGEQYF.

The chain's CDR3 is CASSPGLAGGFYNEQFF. CDR3 DNA sequence: TGTGCCAGCAGCCCCGGACTAGCGGGGGGGTTTTACAATGAGCAGTTCTTC. The V call is TRBV5-6, the J call TRBJ2-1; TRBD2 aligns across 15 bases. The CDR3 is made up of 17 amino acids. V dropped 4 bases and J dropped 4; count of bases not matched to a gene: 6. CDR1 is SGHDT, CDR2 YYEEEE, per germline.

The chain joins TRBV7-9 to TRBJ2-7; 7 nucleotides line up with TRBD2. This CDR3 is 16 amino acids long. In germline, CDR1 is SEHNR, CDR2 FQNEAQ (reference sequence). J gave up 2 bases and V 5 bases, and 12 bases lay outside the gene matches. The CDR3 region is CASSLPLGRGPYEQYF. Here the CDR3 DNA reads TGTGCCAGCAGCCTACCTTTGGGGAGGGGTCCCTACGAGCAGTACTTC.

This chain links TRBV2 with TRBJ2-1; maybe TRBD1 (6 bases). The germline V gene has CDR1 SNHLY and CDR2 FYNNEI. With 4 bases removed from V and 4 bases from J, the gap between germline ends came to 14 bases. The length of the CDR3 is 15 residues. The CDR3 protein is CASSATGNRYNEQFF. In nucleotides, the CDR3 is TGTGCCAGCAGTGCAACAGGGAATCGATACAATGAGCAGTTCTTC.

This chain links TRBV4-3 with TRBJ2-2; D is uncertain. This CDR3 region has 14 residues. The germline V gene encodes CDR1 LGHNA and CDR2 YSLEER. Trimming took off 4 bases at V and 3 bases at J, with 9 bases between the two ends. CDR3 sequence: CASSLGWDTGELFF. CDR3 nucleotide sequence: TGCGCCAGCAGCCTCGGGTGGGACACCGGGGAGCTGTTTTTT.

The chain links TRBV28 to TRBJ2-2; 7 nucleotides align to TRBD2. The CDR3 loop spans 15 amino acids. The germline CDR1 and CDR2 sequences are MDHEN and SYDVKM. V lost 7 bases to trimming and J lost 4 bases; unmatched junction nucleotides: 9. DNA of the CDR3: TGTGCCAGCATCATGGGAGGGTTCGGCACCGGGGAGCTGTTTTTT. It specifies CASIMGGFGTGELFF. The whole variable domain, remainder taken from reference TRBV28 and TRBJ2-2, is DVKVTQSSRYLVKRTGEKVFLECVQDMDHENMFWYRQDPGLGLRLIYFSYDVKMKEKGDIPEGYSVSREKKERFSLILESASTNQTSMYLCASIMGGFGTGELFFGEGSRLTVL.

This sequence joins TRBV7-8 and TRBJ1-2; 8 nucleotides match TRBD1. The CDR3 totals 15 residues. V trimming: 0 bases; J trimming: 8 bases; junction bases outside the gene matches: 8. CDR1 is SGHVS and CDR2 is FQNEAQ in the germline V gene. For the CDR3, the DNA is TGTGCCAGCAGCTTAGCGCCGACAGGGGAAGGGGGCTACACCTTC. It translates to CASSLAPTGEGGYTF. The complete variable domain, with remaining parts taken from reference TRBV7-8 and TRBJ1-2, reads GAGVSQSPRYKVAKRGQDVALRCDPISGHVSLFWYQQALGQGPEFLTYFQNEAQLDKSGLPSDRFFAERPEGSVSTLKIQRTQQEDSAVYLCASSLAPTGEGGYTFGSGTRLTVV.

The rearrangement links TRBV5-3 to TRBJ1-6; D unclear. TRBV5-3 is known as an ORF, though its function is uncertain. Trimming removed 6 bases from V and 0 bases from J, with 10 bases in between. The CDR3 loop spans 15 amino acids. CDR3 residues: CARNKTSSYNSPLHF. The CDR3 nucleotides are TGTGCCAGAAATAAGACGAGCTCCTATAATTCACCCCTCCACTTT.

The rearrangement joins TRBV5-1 to TRBJ2-2, with TRBD1 matching 7 bases. The CDR3 has 16 amino acids. The trim removed 0 bases at V and 4 bases at J, leaving 6 bases unmatched. Germline V gene data show CDR1 as SGHRS and CDR2 as YFSETQ. The CDR3 coding sequence is TGCGCCAGCAGCTTGGGCCCGGGACAGTTCACCGGGGAGCTGTTTTTT. This sequence encodes CASSLGPGQFTGELFF.

V gene TRBV25-1 combines with J gene TRBJ1-1; no clear D. The germline CDR1 and CDR2 sequences are MGHDK and SYGVNS. V was pared by 2 bases and J by 0 bases, with 10 bases between. The CDR3 runs 15 residues. DNA for the CDR3: TGTGCCAGCAGTGAAGTACGGCGCATGAACACTGAAGCTTTCTTT. Amino acids: CASSEVRRMNTEAFF.

The chain has TRBV7-2 and TRBJ2-7; the D is unclear. Between the trimmed V and J ends, which lost 2 bases and 0 bases, there was a span of 8 bases. This CDR3 has 14 residues. The germline V gene has CDR1 SGHTA and CDR2 FQGNSA. The CDR3 region has the DNA TGTGCCAGCAGCTTATGGTCTGTCTCCTACGAGCAGTACTTC. Translating gives CASSLWSVSYEQYF.